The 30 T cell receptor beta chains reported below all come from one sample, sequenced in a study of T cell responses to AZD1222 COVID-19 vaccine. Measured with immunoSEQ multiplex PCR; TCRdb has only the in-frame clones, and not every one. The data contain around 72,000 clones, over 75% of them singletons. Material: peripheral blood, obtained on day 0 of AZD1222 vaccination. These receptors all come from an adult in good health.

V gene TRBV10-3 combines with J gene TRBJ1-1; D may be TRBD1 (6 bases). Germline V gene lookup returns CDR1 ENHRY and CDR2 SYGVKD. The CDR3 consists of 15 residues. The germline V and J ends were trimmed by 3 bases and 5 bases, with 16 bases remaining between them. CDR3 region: CAISDGLRGQTEAFF. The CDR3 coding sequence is TGTGCCATCAGTGACGGGCTCCGGGGGCAGACTGAAGCTTTCTTT.

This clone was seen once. The DNA for the CDR3 is TGTGCCAGCAGCCAAGCCCGGGCCAACACTGAAGCTTTCTTT. This sequence encodes CASSQARANTEAFF. V gene TRBV3-1 (or the pseudogene TRBV3-2) combines with J gene TRBJ1-1, with no clear D. V lost 1 base and J lost 2, with 8 bases in between. The CDR3 has 14 amino acids. Germline CDR1 and CDR2: LGHDT and YNNKEL (reference sequence).

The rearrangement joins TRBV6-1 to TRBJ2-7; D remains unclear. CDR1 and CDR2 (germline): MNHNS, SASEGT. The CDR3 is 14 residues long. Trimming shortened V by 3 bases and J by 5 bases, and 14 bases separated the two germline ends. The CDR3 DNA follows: TGTGCCAGCAGTGAGGTCGCTTCGTTGAACGAGCAGTACTTC. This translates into CASSEVASLNEQYF.

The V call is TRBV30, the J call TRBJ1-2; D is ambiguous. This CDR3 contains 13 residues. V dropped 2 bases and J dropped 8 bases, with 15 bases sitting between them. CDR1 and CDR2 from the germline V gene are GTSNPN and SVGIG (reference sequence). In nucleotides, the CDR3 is TGTGCCTGGAGTAGTGACCCCAAGGGAGGCTACACCTTC. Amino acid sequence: CAWSSDPKGGYTF.

CDR3 loop: CASSSHWGQNQPQHF. The CDR3 region has the DNA TGTGCCAGCAGTTCGCATTGGGGTCAAAATCAGCCCCAGCATTTT. The chain links TRBV6-5 to TRBJ1-5, with unresolved D. Germline V gives CDR1 MNHEY, CDR2 SVGAGI. Trimming pared 4 bases from V and 4 bases from J, leaving 14 bases between. CDR3 length: 15 amino acids.

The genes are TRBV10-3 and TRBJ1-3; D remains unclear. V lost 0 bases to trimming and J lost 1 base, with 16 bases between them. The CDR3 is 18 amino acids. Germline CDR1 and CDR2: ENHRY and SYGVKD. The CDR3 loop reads CAISESLRLGNSGNTIYF. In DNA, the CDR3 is TGTGCCATCAGTGAGTCTTTACGCCTCGGGAATTCTGGAAACACCATATATTTT.

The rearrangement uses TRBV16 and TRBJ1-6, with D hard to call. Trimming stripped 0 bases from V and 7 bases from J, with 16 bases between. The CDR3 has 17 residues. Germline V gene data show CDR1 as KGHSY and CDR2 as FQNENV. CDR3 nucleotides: TGTGCCAGCAGCCAATCATTTGCCGAGTCTGGAAATTCACCCCTCCACTTT. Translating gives CASSQSFAESGNSPLHF. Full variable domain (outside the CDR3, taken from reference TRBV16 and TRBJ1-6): GEEVAQTPKHLVRGEGQKAKLYCAPIKGHSYVFWYQQVLKNEFKFLISFQNENVFDETGMPKERFSAKCLPNSPCSLEIQATKLEDSAVYFCASSQSFAESGNSPLHFGNGTRLTVT.

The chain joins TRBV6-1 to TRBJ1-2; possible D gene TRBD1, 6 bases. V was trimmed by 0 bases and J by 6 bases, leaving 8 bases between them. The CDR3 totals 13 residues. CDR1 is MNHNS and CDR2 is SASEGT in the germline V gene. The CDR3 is CASSEARTDGYTF. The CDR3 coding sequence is TGTGCCAGCAGTGAAGCTAGGACAGATGGCTACACCTTC.

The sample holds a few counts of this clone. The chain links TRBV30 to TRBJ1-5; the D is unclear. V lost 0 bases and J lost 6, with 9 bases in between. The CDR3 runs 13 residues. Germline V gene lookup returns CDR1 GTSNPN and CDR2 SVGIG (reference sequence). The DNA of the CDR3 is TGTGCCTGGAGTGTTGACATAACTCAGCCCCAGCATTTT. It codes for CAWSVDITQPQHF.

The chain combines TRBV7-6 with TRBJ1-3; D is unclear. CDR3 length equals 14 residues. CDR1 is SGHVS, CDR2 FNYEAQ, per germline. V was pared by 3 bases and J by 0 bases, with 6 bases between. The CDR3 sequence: CASSFQDSGNTIYF. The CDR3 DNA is TGTGCCAGCAGCTTCCAGGACTCTGGAAACACCATATATTTT.

The CDR3 bases are TGTGCCCATGGGAGGCCTTTTGGGGAAAAACTGTTTTTT. The encoded protein is CAHGRPFGEKLFF. The V call is TRBV30, the J call TRBJ1-4; D gene uncertain. Germline V gene lookup returns CDR1 GTSNPN and CDR2 SVGIG (reference sequence). This CDR3 contains 13 residues. V lost 8 bases and J 8 bases, leaving 18 bases between the germline ends.

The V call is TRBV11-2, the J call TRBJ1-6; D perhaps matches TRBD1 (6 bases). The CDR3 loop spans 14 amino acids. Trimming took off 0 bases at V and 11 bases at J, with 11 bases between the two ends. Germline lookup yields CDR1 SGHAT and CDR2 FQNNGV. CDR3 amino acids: CASSLEDSIPPLHF. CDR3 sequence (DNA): TGTGCCAGCAGCTTAGAGGACAGTATCCCACCCCTCCACTTT. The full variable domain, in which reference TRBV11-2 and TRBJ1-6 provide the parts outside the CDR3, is EAGVAQSPRYKIIEKRQSVAFWCNPISGHATLYWYQQILGQGPKLLIQFQNNGVVDDSQLPKDRFSAERLKGVDSTLKIQPAKLEDSAVYLCASSLEDSIPPLHFGNGTRLTVT.

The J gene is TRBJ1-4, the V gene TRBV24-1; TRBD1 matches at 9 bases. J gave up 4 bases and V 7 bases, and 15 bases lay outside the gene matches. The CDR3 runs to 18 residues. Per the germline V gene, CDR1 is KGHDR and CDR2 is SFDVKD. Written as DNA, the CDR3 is TGTGCCACCAGCTCCGGGGGACAGGGCCAGCCAATTAATGAAAAACTGTTTTTT. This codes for CATSSGGQGQPINEKLFF.

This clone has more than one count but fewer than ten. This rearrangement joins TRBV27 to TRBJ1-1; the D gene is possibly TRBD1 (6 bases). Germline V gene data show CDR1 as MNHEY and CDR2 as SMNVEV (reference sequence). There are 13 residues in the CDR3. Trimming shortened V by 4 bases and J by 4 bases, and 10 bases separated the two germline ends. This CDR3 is CASSYRAGTEAFF. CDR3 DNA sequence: TGTGCCAGCAGTTACAGGGCGGGCACTGAAGCTTTCTTT.

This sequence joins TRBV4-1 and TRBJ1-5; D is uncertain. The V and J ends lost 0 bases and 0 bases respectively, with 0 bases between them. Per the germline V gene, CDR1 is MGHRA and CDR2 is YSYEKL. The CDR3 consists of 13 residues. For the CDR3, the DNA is TGCGCCAGCAGCCAAGATAGCAATCAGCCCCAGCATTTT. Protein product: CASSQDSNQPQHF.

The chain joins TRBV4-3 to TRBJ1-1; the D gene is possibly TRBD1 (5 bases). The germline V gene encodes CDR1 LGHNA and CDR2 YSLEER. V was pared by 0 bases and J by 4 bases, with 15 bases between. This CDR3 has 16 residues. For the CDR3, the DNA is TGCGCCAGCAGCCAAGATCTGACAGCCACCACCACTGAAGCTTTCTTT. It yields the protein CASSQDLTATTTEAFF.

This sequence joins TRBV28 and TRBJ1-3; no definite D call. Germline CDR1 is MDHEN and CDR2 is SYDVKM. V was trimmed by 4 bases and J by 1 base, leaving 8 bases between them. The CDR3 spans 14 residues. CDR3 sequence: CASSSPRSGNTIYF. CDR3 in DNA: TGTGCCAGCAGTTCCCCGAGATCTGGAAACACCATATATTTT.

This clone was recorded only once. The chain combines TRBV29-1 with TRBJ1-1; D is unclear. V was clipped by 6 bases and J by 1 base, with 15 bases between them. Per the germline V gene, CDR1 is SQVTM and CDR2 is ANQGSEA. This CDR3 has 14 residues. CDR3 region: CSVHSTGSNTEAFF. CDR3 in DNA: TGCAGCGTCCACTCAACGGGGTCGAACACTGAAGCTTTCTTT.

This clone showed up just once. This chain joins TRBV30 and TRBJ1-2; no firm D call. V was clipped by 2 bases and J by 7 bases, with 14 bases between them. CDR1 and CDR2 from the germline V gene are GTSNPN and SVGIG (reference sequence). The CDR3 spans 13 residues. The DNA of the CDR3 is TGTGCCTGGAGTATAGGACGGCGGCGTGGCTACACCTTC. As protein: CAWSIGRRRGYTF. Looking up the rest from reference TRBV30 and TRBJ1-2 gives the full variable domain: SQTIHQWPATLVQPVGSPLSLECTVEGTSNPNLYWYRQAAGRGLQLLFYSVGIGQISSEVPQNLSASRPQDRQFILSSKKLLLSDSGFYLCAWSIGRRRGYTFGSGTRLTVV.

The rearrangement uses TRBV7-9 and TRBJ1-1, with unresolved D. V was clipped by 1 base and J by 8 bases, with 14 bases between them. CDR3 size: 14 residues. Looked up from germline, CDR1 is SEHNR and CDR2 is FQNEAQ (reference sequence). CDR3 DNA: TGTGCCAGCAGCTTAGTTGGGAGGGCACCAGAAGCTTTCTTT. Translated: CASSLVGRAPEAFF.

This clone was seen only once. CDR3 DNA sequence: TGTGCCAGCAGCCGTACCAGTCTCCGAGATACGCAGTATTTT. It codes for CASSRTSLRDTQYF. This sequence joins TRBV14 and TRBJ2-3, with no clear D. Germline CDR1 and CDR2: SGHDN and FVKESK. V was trimmed by 4 bases and J by 5 bases, leaving 13 bases between them. This CDR3 is 14 amino acids long.

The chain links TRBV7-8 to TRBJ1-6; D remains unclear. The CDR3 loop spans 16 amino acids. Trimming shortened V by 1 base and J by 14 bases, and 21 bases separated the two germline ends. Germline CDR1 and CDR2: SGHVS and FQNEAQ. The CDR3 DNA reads TGTGCCAGCAGCTTAGGGGTGGCGACCGCGATTGAGTCCCTCCACTTT. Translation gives CASSLGVATAIESLHF.

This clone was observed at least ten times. CDR3 nucleotides: TGTGCCAGCAGTTCCTTTCAAGGGGACGGCTACGAGCAGTACTTC. Its protein product is CASSSFQGDGYEQYF. This chain joins TRBV6-2 or TRBV6-3 and TRBJ2-7; either TRBD1 or TRBD2 may supply D (5 bases each). The germline CDR1 and CDR2 sequences are MNHEY and SVGEGT. The CDR3 consists of 15 residues. V gave up 4 bases and J gave up 3 bases, with 16 bases separating them.

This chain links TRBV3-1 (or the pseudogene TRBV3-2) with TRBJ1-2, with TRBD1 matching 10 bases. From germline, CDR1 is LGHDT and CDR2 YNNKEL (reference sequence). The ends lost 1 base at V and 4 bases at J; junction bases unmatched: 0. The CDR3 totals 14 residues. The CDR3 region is CASSQGDRGYGYTF. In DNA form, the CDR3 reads TGTGCCAGCAGCCAAGGGGACAGGGGCTATGGCTACACCTTC.

Here the CDR3 reads CASTDRSSYNSPLHF. The CDR3 coding sequence is TGTGCCAGCACGGACAGAAGCTCCTATAATTCACCCCTCCACTTT. The chain carries TRBV2 and TRBJ1-6, with D possibly matching TRBD1 (6 bases). Trimming took off 7 bases at V and 0 bases at J, with 10 bases between the two ends. Germline assignment: CDR1 SNHLY and CDR2 FYNNEI. The CDR3 is 15 amino acids.

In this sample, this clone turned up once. CDR3 loop: CASSGTGGKQPQHF. The CDR3 nucleotides read TGTGCCAGTAGTGGGACAGGGGGGAAACAGCCCCAGCATTTT. The genes are TRBV19 and TRBJ1-5, with 11 bases matching TRBD1. Germline trimming cut 5 bases from V and 7 bases from J; bases unmatched to any gene: 4. The germline V gene encodes CDR1 LNHDA and CDR2 SQIVND (reference sequence). This CDR3 has 14 amino acids.

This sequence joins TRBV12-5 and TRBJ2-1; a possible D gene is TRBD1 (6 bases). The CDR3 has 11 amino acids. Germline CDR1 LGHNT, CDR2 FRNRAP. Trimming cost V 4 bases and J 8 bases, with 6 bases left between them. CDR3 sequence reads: CASGWGHEQFF. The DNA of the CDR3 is TGTGCTAGTGGTTGGGGGCATGAGCAGTTCTTC.

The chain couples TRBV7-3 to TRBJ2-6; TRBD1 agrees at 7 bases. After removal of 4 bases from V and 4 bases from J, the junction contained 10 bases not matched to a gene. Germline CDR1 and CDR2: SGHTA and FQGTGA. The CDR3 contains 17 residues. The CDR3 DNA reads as TGTGCCAGCAGCTCTACGCAGGGGGTAGGAGGGGCCAACGTCCTGACTTTC. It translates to CASSSTQGVGGANVLTF.

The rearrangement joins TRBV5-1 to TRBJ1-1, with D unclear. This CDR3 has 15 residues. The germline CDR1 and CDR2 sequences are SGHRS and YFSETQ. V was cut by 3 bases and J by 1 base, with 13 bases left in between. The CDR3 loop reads CASSSEIIPNTEAFF. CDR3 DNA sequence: TGCGCCAGCAGCTCGGAGATAATACCGAACACTGAAGCTTTCTTT.

CDR3 loop: CASSPQPQGYEQYF. CDR3 coding DNA: TGCGCCAGCAGCCCTCAACCGCAGGGGTACGAGCAGTACTTC. The J gene is TRBJ2-7, the V gene TRBV4-1; D might be TRBD1 (6 bases). The CDR3 loop spans 14 amino acids. Trimming shortened V by 4 bases and J by 4 bases, and 14 bases separated the two germline ends. Looked up from germline, CDR1 is MGHRA and CDR2 is YSYEKL.